This TCR beta chain is drawn from a study of T cell changes during pregnancy in multiple sclerosis. This clone was seen once. The CDR3 sequence is 12 residues long. Trimming left V 1 base short and J 6 bases short, with 8 bases between. Germline V gene lookup returns CDR1 SGHTS and CDR2 YDEGEE. Sequencing used immunoSEQ multiplex PCR; TCRdb keeps in-frame clones, though not all of them. The data show about 44,000 clones, approximately 92% seen once. This chain connects TRBV5-8 to TRBJ2-7; D is ambiguous. The clonotype originates from a female donor with multiple sclerosis, enrolled in a pregnancy study. The sample consisted of CD4+ T cells from peripheral blood mononuclear cells, taken in the first trimester of pregnancy. The CDR3 bases are TGTGCCAGCAGCTTGCGGTTCGGCGAGCAGTACTTC. Its translation is CASSLRFGEQYF. Drawing the rest from reference TRBV5-8 and TRBJ2-7, the complete variable domain is EAGVTQSPTHLIKTRGQQATLRCSPISGHTSVYWYQQALGLGLQFLLWYDEGEERNRGNFPPRFSGRQFPNYSSELNVNALELEDSALYLCASSLRFGEQYFGPGTRLTVT.